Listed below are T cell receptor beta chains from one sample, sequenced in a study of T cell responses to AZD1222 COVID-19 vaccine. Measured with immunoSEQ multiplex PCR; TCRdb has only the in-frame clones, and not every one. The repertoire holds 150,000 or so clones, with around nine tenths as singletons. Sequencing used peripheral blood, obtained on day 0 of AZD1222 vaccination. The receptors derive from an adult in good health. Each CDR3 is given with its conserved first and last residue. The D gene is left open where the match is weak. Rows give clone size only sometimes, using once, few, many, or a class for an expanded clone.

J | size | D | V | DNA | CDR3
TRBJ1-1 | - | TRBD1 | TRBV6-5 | TGTGCCAGCAGAGACAGGGCGTTCACTGAAGCTTTCTTT | CASRDRAFTEAFF
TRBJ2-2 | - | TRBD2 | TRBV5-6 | TGTGCCAGCCAAAATCTACTAGCGGGGGACACCGGGGAGCTGTTTTTT | CASQNLLAGDTGELFF
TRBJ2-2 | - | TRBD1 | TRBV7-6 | TGTGCCAGCAAACCGGGGACAGGGGACACCGGGGAGCTGTTTTTT | CASKPGTGDTGELFF
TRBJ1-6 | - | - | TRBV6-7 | TGTGCCAGCACCTTAGACAGGTCCCTAAGCTCCTATAATTCACCCCTCCACTTT | CASTLDRSLSSYNSPLHF
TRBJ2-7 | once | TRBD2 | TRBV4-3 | TGCGCCAGCAGCCAATTTGTGATCACGGGGGGGCGCTCCTACGAGCAGTACTTC | CASSQFVITGGRSYEQYF
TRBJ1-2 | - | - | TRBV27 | TGTGCCAGCAGTTTTAGAGGGAACTATGGCTACACCTTC | CASSFRGNYGYTF
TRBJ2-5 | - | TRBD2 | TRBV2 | TGTGCCAGCAGTGTCGGGACTAGCGGAGGGGGGGAGACCCAGTACTTC | CASSVGTSGGGETQYF
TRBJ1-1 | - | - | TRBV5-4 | TGTGCCAGCAGCGTGGGACTGTCGAACACTGAAGCTTTCTTT | CASSVGLSNTEAFF
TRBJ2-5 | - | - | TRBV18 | TGTGCCAGCTCACCTCTTACAGGGGACTCCCAAGAGACCCAGTACTTC | CASSPLTGDSQETQYF
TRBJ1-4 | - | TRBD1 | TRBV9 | TGTGCCAGCAGCTCCAGCCCGACAGGGGCTAATGAAAAACTGTTTTTT | CASSSSPTGANEKLFF
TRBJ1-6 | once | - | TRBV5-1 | TGCGCCAGCAGCTTGCTCCCCCAAGGGGAGTATAATTCACCCCTCCACTTT | CASSLLPQGEYNSPLHF
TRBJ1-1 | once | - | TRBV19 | TGTGCCAGTAGTATCTCACGGAACACTGAAGCTTTCTTT | CASSISRNTEAFF
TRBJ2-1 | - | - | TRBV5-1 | TGCGCCAGCAGCAGGATACAAAGCTCCTACAATGAGCAGTTCTTC | CASSRIQSSYNEQFF
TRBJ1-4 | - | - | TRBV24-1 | TGTGCCACCAGTGATTCAGGGGCAACTAATGAAAAACTGTTTTTT | CATSDSGATNEKLFF
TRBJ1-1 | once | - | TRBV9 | TGTGCCAGCAGCGTAGAACAGGGGAACACTGAAGCTTTCTTT | CASSVEQGNTEAFF
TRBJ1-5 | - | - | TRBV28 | TGTGCCAGCATGAAGGACCCCAGCAATCAGCCCCAGCATTTT | CASMKDPSNQPQHF